Listed below are T cell receptor beta chains from one sample, sequenced in a study of spatial heterogeneity in lung cancer. Each CDR3 protein gets one entry after TCRdb re-called the 5' RACE reads with MiXCR. The sample records about 47,000 distinct CDR3 sequences, approximately 10% being singletons. The sequencing here drew on PBMCs, taken at surgery. The receptors were sampled from a female donor with early-stage non-small cell lung cancer. The CDR3 runs from the conserved cysteine through the conserved F or W. D genes are given only for firm matches. Size values are once, few and many counts, or a class for expanded clones, and some rows have none.

v_gene: TRBV12-3/TRBV12-4
j_gene: TRBJ1-1
d_gene: -
abundance: -
CDR3nt: TGTGCCAGCAGTTTAGCGTCCGGGGAAAGCACTGAAGCTTTCTTT
CDR3aa: CASSLASGESTEAFF

v_gene: TRBV7-2
j_gene: TRBJ2-3
d_gene: -
abundance: -
CDR3nt: TGTGCCAGCAGCTTAGCGGGGGGGCAACAAGATACGCAGTATTTT
CDR3aa: CASSLAGGQQDTQYF

v_gene: TRBV4-2
j_gene: TRBJ2-1
d_gene: -
abundance: few
CDR3nt: TGTGCCAGCAGCCAAGAACCAGGGTTGGGGTCCTACAATGAGCAGTTCTTC
CDR3aa: CASSQEPGLGSYNEQFF

v_gene: TRBV5-6
j_gene: TRBJ2-3
d_gene: TRBD1
abundance: -
CDR3nt: TGTGCCAGCAGCTTGCCCTGGACAGGGAACACAGATACGCAGTATTTT
CDR3aa: CASSLPWTGNTDTQYF

v_gene: TRBV5-8
j_gene: TRBJ1-5
d_gene: TRBD1
abundance: -
CDR3nt: TGTGCCAGCAGACCCGGACAGGTAAACCAGCCCCAGCATTTT
CDR3aa: CASRPGQVNQPQHF

v_gene: TRBV20-1
j_gene: TRBJ2-5
d_gene: -
abundance: many
CDR3nt: TGCAGTGCTAACCTCCGGACAGTCCTTCAAGAGACCCAGTACTTC
CDR3aa: CSANLRTVLQETQYF

v_gene: TRBV5-4
j_gene: TRBJ2-2
d_gene: -
abundance: many
CDR3nt: TGTGCCAGCAGCTTTAAAGGCGGGGCCTATGACTACACCGGGGAGCTGTTTTTT
CDR3aa: CASSFKGGAYDYTGELFF

v_gene: TRBV20-1
j_gene: TRBJ2-1
d_gene: TRBD2
abundance: few
CDR3nt: TGCAGTGCCAAGAAGCTAGCGGGGATCTACAATGAGCAGTTCTTC
CDR3aa: CSAKKLAGIYNEQFF

v_gene: TRBV11-1
j_gene: TRBJ1-1
d_gene: -
abundance: -
CDR3nt: TGTGCCAGCAGCTTAGGACCCGGGGCTTTCTTT
CDR3aa: CASSLGPGAFF

v_gene: TRBV6-5
j_gene: TRBJ2-5
d_gene: -
abundance: many
CDR3nt: TGTGCCAGCAGTGCGCTAACACCGGAGACCCAGTACTTC
CDR3aa: CASSALTPETQYF

v_gene: TRBV6-5
j_gene: TRBJ2-7
d_gene: -
abundance: many
CDR3nt: TGTGCCAGCAGCCCCCGCGGGAAGGGGCACTCCTACGAGCAGTACTTC
CDR3aa: CASSPRGKGHSYEQYF

v_gene: TRBV7-2
j_gene: TRBJ1-2
d_gene: -
abundance: many
CDR3nt: TGTGCCAGCAGCTTTTCAACGGATGGCTACACCTTC
CDR3aa: CASSFSTDGYTF

v_gene: TRBV12-3/TRBV12-4
j_gene: TRBJ1-4
d_gene: -
abundance: few
CDR3nt: TGTGCCAGCAGTTCCCTAGGAACTAATGAAAAACTGTTTTTT
CDR3aa: CASSSLGTNEKLFF

v_gene: TRBV9
j_gene: TRBJ1-2
d_gene: TRBD1
abundance: -
CDR3nt: TGTGCCAGCAGCCCAGGGGGACAGTCTAACTATGGCTACACCTTC
CDR3aa: CASSPGGQSNYGYTF

v_gene: TRBV29-1
j_gene: TRBJ2-5
d_gene: -
abundance: -
CDR3nt: TGCAGCGTTGAAGATGGAGAGACCCAGTACTTC
CDR3aa: CSVEDGETQYF

v_gene: TRBV6-1
j_gene: TRBJ1-5
d_gene: -
abundance: few
CDR3nt: TGTGCCTCTCAAACTGGGGCACGGGGAGGCAATCAGCCCCAGCATTTT
CDR3aa: CASQTGARGGNQPQHF